Below, 21 T cell receptor beta chains from the same sample are listed, as sequenced in a study of metastatic and nonmetastatic thyroid tumors. TCRdb ran MiXCR on the PCR reads. The sample lists over 15,000 clones, roughly 13% occurring once. Each patient went into thyroid surgery without having received any treatment. The specimen sequenced was blood. These receptor sequences come from a female donor with papillary thyroid cancer or a benign thyroid nodule (not recorded which). Some clones in this sample may be carry-over from other donors' samples.

This clone was detected many times. The V call is TRBV7-8, the J call TRBJ2-7; a weak D match, TRBD2 (5 bases). Deletions cut 1 base from V and 4 bases from J, with 11 bases between. Germline values: CDR1 SGHVS, CDR2 FQNEAQ. This CDR3 has 14 amino acids. Here the CDR3 DNA reads TGTGCCAGCAGCTTAGGTTTCGCGGGTTACGAGCAGTACTTC. Its translation: CASSLGFAGYEQYF.

Many counts were recorded for this clone. The chain recombines TRBV20-1 with TRBJ2-1; 15 bases are a match to TRBD2. V lost 5 bases to trimming and J lost 2 bases; unmatched junction nucleotides: 4. This CDR3 has 16 residues. Germline V gene data show CDR1 as DFQATT and CDR2 as SNEGSKA (reference sequence). The CDR3 DNA follows: TGCAGTGCTCTGGGACTAGCGGGAGGAACCTACAATGAGCAGTTCTTC. This codes for CSALGLAGGTYNEQFF.

This clone came up once. Since no conserved phenylalanine or tryptophan closes the CDR3, a read error is the likely cause. The chain employs TRBV5-1 and TRBJ2-7; D gene ambiguous. The length of the CDR3 is 14 residues. The V gene lost 6 bases and the J gene lost 4 bases, with 17 bases spanning the gap. Looked up from germline, CDR1 is SGHRS and CDR2 is YFSETQ. For the CDR3, the DNA is TGCGCCAGCATGTTAGCTGGAGATGGGTACGAGCAGTACATC. It encodes CASMLAGDGYEQYI.

In its sample, this clone was seen a few times. This rearrangement joins TRBV6-1 to TRBJ1-3; D gene unclear. CDR1 is MNHNS and CDR2 is SASEGT in the germline V gene. V dropped 2 bases and J dropped 7 bases, with 18 bases sitting between them. The length of the CDR3 is 16 residues. DNA for the CDR3: TGTGCCAGCAGTGAAATAGAGGGAGGTTTAGGGAACACCATATATTTT. Translated, it gives CASSEIEGGLGNTIYF.

This clone was counted at least ten times. The V call is TRBV5-1, the J call TRBJ1-2; the match to TRBD1 covers 7 bases. CDR3 length equals 15 residues. Germline CDR1 SGHRS, CDR2 YFSETQ. V shed 1 base and J 3 bases; nucleotides not matched to a gene: 6. The CDR3 spells CASSLQTGPYYGYTF. CDR3 bases: TGCGCCAGCAGCTTGCAGACAGGGCCGTACTATGGCTACACCTTC.

The sample holds many counts of this clone. The rearrangement joins TRBV7-9 to TRBJ1-1, with TRBD1 matching over 8 bases. V was clipped by 8 bases and J by 0 bases; unmatched bases: 5. Germline V lookup: CDR1 SEHNR, CDR2 FQNEAQ (reference sequence). CDR3 length: 14 amino acids. The CDR3 nucleotides are TGTGCCAGCGGGACAGGATTTATGAACACTGAAGCTTTCTTT. Translated: CASGTGFMNTEAFF.

This clone was seen many times. This may come from a read error, since a much larger clone is one base off. The gene calls are TRBV9 and TRBJ1-2, with TRBD1 matching over 9 bases. The CDR3 runs 17 residues. Germline CDR1 reads SGDLS; CDR2 reads YYNGEE. The DNA for the CDR3 is TGTGCCAGCAGCGAGGGGGTCCGGGACAGGGTGGACTATGGCCACACCTTC. As protein: CASSEGVRDRVDYGHTF.

In the case of this clone: A junction end diverges from the germline sequence, so it may reflect a read error. The CDR3 reads CASSLASVAVAYEHYF. CDR3 nucleotides: TGCGCCAGCAGCTTGGCCTCGGTAGCGGTAGCTTACGAGCATTACTTC. The chain carries TRBV5-1 and TRBJ2-7; a weak D match, TRBD2 (6 bases). The CDR3 covers 16 residues. Germline loops: CDR1 SGHRS, CDR2 YFSETQ. Full variable domain (rest looked up from reference TRBV5-1 and TRBJ2-7): KAGVTQTPRYLIKTRGQQVTLSCSPISGHRSVSWYQQTPGQGLQFLFEYFSETQRNKGNFPGRFSGRQFSNSRSEMNVSTLELGDSALYLCASSLASVAVAYEHYFGPGTRLTVT.

This clone appeared many times. This sample includes further DNA sequences coding for the same CDR3. V gene TRBV5-4 combines with J gene TRBJ2-7; 7 positions agree with TRBD1. Trimming took 1 base from V and 3 from J; bases not matched to a gene: 1. The CDR3 runs to 13 residues. CDR1 SGHNT and CDR2 YYREEE come from the germline V gene (reference sequence). The CDR3 reads CASSLQGVYEQYF. CDR3 bases: TGTGCCAGCAGCTTGCAGGGGGTCTACGAGCAGTACTTC.

The chain carries TRBV20-1 and TRBJ2-7, with D perhaps matching TRBD1 or TRBD2 (5 bases each). Germline CDR1 is DFQATT and CDR2 is SNEGSKA (reference sequence). This CDR3 comprises 14 residues. Trimming took 3 bases from V and 4 from J, leaving 16 bases between them. CDR3 loop: CSARWGSVGYEQYF. The CDR3 coding sequence is TGCAGTGCTAGGTGGGGGAGTGTGGGTTACGAGCAGTACTTC.

This clone is categorized as medium-sized. This sequence joins TRBV10-1 and TRBJ2-7, with TRBD1 as a possible D gene (5 bases). This CDR3 has 12 amino acids. V lost 3 bases, J lost 5 bases, and 8 bases lay in between. Germline assignment: CDR1 WNHNN and CDR2 SYGVQD (reference sequence). CDR3 residues: CASSEGVHEQYF. CDR3 DNA sequence: TGCGCCAGCAGTGAAGGGGTCCACGAGCAGTACTTC.

The gene calls are TRBV5-4 and TRBJ2-3; D unclear. The length of the CDR3 is 12 residues. Trimming removed 0 bases at V and 8 bases at J, with 7 bases between. CDR1 is SGHNT and CDR2 is YYREEE in the germline V gene (reference sequence). Written as DNA, the CDR3 is TGTGCCAGCAGCTTGGAATCTGGTACGCAGTATTTT. This encodes CASSLESGTQYF.

This clone was seen many times. The chain joins TRBV28 to TRBJ2-5; unclear D gene. The germline gives CDR1 MDHEN, CDR2 SYDVKM. Trimming stripped 2 bases from V and 3 bases from J, with 16 bases between. This CDR3 has 16 residues. The CDR3 coding sequence is TGTGCCAGCAGTTTAGACCGTGGGTCGGTGGAAGAGACCCAGTACTTC. It is translated as CASSLDRGSVEETQYF.

In this sample, this clone is medium-sized. The rearrangement links TRBV6-1 to TRBJ1-2, with unresolved D. This CDR3 spans 13 amino acids. Trimming left V 3 bases short and J 3 bases short, with 8 bases between. Germline V gene lookup returns CDR1 MNHNS and CDR2 SASEGT. The CDR3 coding sequence is TGTGCCAGCAGTGATAGGAAGTACTATGGCTACACCTTC. This codes for CASSDRKYYGYTF.

This clone occurred many times. This chain links TRBV5-1 with TRBJ2-6; 12 bases map to TRBD1. The J segment lost 3 bases and the V segment lost 4 bases, leaving 5 bases of the junction unmatched. The CDR3 length is 17 residues. CDR1 SGHRS and CDR2 YFSETQ come from the germline V gene. The CDR3 DNA is TGCGCCAGCAGCGACGGGACAGGGGGCGTTGGGGCCAACGTCCTGACTTTC. Translating it yields CASSDGTGGVGANVLTF.

This clone is medium-sized by share. V usage is TRBV28 and J usage is TRBJ1-2; D is unresolved. With 11 bases removed from V and 0 bases from J, the gap between germline ends came to 13 bases. The V gene's germline CDR1 is MDHEN and CDR2 SYDVKM. The CDR3 consists of 13 residues. For the CDR3, the DNA is TGTGCCTGCCTGCAGACCGCTAACTATGGCTACACCTTC. It codes for CACLQTANYGYTF.

This clone was counted many times. The CDR3 loop reads CASSVTSGGPSSYNEQFF. CDR3 nucleotide sequence: TGTGCCAGCAGCGTAACTAGCGGGGGGCCCAGCTCCTACAATGAGCAGTTCTTC. The chain recombines TRBV9 with TRBJ2-1, with TRBD2 matching 12 bases. The germline V gene has CDR1 SGDLS and CDR2 YYNGEE. The CDR3 sequence is 18 residues long. After removal of 1 base from V and 0 bases from J, the junction contained 5 bases not matched to a gene.

The table lists this clone with a few counts. Germline is not matched at one junction end, which may reflect a read error. CDR3 amino acids: CASLSGSGQLFF. CDR3 coding DNA: TGTGCCAGCCTATCCGGGTCCGGGCAGCTGTTTTTT. The chain couples TRBV6-1 to TRBJ2-2; D is ambiguous. Germline V lookup: CDR1 MNHNS, CDR2 SASEGT. The CDR3 contains 12 residues.

This clone was seen only a few times. The V call is TRBV6-1, the J call TRBJ2-1; D is perhaps TRBD2 (6 bases). Germline lookup yields CDR1 MNHNS and CDR2 SASEGT. This CDR3 spans 15 amino acids. The V end lost 6 bases, the J end lost 2 bases, and 14 bases lay between the germline ends. The CDR3 region is CASRKGWGAYNEQFF. In DNA form, the CDR3 reads TGTGCCAGCAGAAAAGGGTGGGGGGCCTACAATGAGCAGTTCTTC.

By share of the sample, this clone is medium-sized (0.01 to 0.1%). The chain recombines TRBV6-1 with TRBJ2-7; TRBD1 agrees at 7 bases. The V gene's germline CDR1 is MNHNS and CDR2 SASEGT. This CDR3 is 14 amino acids long. V shed 6 bases, J shed 4 bases, and the junction held 9 bases outside the gene matches. The CDR3 nucleotides read TGTGCCAGCAGGAGGACAGGTCTGGAGTACGAGCAGTACTTC. Translation gives CASRRTGLEYEQYF.

This clone was seen repeatedly, ten times or more. The genes are TRBV18 and TRBJ2-7; 8 bases match TRBD1. The CDR3 covers 16 residues. With V trimmed by 0 bases and J by 3 bases, 7 bases remained unmatched. Per germline, CDR1 KGHSH and CDR2 LQKENI. The CDR3, as DNA: TGTGCCAGCTCACCACCTTCGGGACAGGTGGACTACGAGCAGTACTTC. Amino acids: CASSPPSGQVDYEQYF.